This record covers a single TCR beta chain. Germline-derived CDR1 and CDR2 are WSHSY and SAAADI. The ends were cut back, 8 bases at V and 4 bases at J, with 14 bases in the middle. The CDR3 covers 13 residues. This sample is drawn from a study of blood T cell repertoires in COVID-19. Turning to the study itself: COVID-19 samples, acute and convalescent, were from the United States, Italy and Spain.

Under the authors' procedure: Reference gene primer amplification gave estimated nucleated cell counts. The table came from immunoSEQ multiplex PCR; TCRdb's copy has only in-frame clones and leaves some out. V, J and clone size derive from that table, while D and trimming were established from the DNA sequence. Here the sample spans about 52,000 clones, about 82% being singletons. The chain recombines TRBV10-2 with TRBJ1-2, with D possibly TRBD1 on 6 matching bases. Material: peripheral blood. The sequence came from a woman of 80 years or more with acute or convalescent COVID-19. The CDR3 nucleotides are TGCGCCAGCGTTGCAGGGGTGGCCTATGGCTACACCTTC. Translation: CASVAGVAYGYTF.